This T cell receptor (beta chain) emerged from a study of blood T cell repertoires in COVID-19. Produced via immunoSEQ multiplex PCR; TCRdb's table is partial and in-frame only. The sample has 200,000 to 250,000 clones, around four fifths seen once; the top ten hold 15%. The sequenced sample was PBMCs or T cells enriched from blood (not recorded which). The TCR was taken from a man aged 40-49 years who had recovered from COVID-19.

This CDR3 reads CASSPAATGDGVPYEQYF. CDR3 nucleotides: TGTGCCAGCAGCCCTGCCGCGACAGGGGATGGTGTCCCCTACGAGCAGTACTTC. The chain couples TRBV13 to TRBJ2-7; 8 bases are a match to TRBD1. From germline, CDR1 is PRHDT and CDR2 FYEKMQ (reference sequence). This CDR3 comprises 18 residues. The V and J ends lost 5 bases and 2 bases, in that order; junction bases with no gene match: 17. The complete variable domain, with remaining parts taken from reference TRBV13 and TRBJ2-7, reads AAGVIQSPRHLIKEKRETATLKCYPIPRHDTVYWYQQGPGQDPQFLISFYEKMQSDKGSIPDRFSAQQFSDYHSELNMSSLELGDSALYFCASSPAATGDGVPYEQYFGPGTRLTVT.